This T cell receptor beta chain stems from a study of T cell repertoires in cytomegalovirus infection. Regarding the study as a whole: In two of eight donors, the top clonotype was HLA-C-restricted CMV-specific.

The CDR3 length is 14 residues. Per germline, CDR1 MNHEY and CDR2 SVGEGT. V lost 8 bases and J 3 bases, leaving 17 bases between the germline ends. This clonotype was observed many times. The antigen is not known. TCRdb re-called the reads with MiXCR, one entry per CDR3 protein. Of 230,000 or so distinct CDR3 sequences in the sample, 17% were seen once. The sequence was collected from a human donor in good health (CMV status not recorded). Some clones in this sample may be carry-over from other donors' samples. The chain employs TRBV6-2 or TRBV6-3 and TRBJ2-7, with D maybe TRBD1 (6 bases). Sequencing used CD8+ T cells from PBMCs. CDR3: CASYTEGDNYEQYF. DNA for the CDR3: TGTGCCAGCTACACCGAAGGGGACAACTACGAGCAGTACTTC.